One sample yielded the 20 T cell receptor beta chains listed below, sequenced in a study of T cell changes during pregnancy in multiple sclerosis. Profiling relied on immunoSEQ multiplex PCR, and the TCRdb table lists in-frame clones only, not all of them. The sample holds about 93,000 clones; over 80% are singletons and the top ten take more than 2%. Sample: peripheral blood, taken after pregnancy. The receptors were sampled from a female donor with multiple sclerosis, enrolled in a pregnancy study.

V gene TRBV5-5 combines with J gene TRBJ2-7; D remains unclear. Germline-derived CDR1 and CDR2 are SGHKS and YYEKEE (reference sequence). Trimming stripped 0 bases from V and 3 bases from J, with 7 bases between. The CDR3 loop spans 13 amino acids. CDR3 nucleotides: TGTGCCAGCAGCTTGGGACTGGACTACGAGCAGTACTTC. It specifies CASSLGLDYEQYF.

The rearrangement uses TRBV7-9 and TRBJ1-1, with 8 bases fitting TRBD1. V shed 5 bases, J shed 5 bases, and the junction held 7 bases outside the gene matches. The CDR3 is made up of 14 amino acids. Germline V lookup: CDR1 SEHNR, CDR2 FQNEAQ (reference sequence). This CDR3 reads CASSPDRGNTEAFF. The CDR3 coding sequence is TGTGCCAGCAGCCCTGACAGGGGTAATACTGAAGCTTTCTTT.

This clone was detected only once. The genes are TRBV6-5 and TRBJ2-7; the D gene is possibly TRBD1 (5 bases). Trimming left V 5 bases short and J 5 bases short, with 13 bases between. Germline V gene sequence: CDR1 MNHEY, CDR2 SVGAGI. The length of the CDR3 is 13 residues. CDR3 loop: CASSHTDTHEQYF. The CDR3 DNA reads TGTGCCAGCAGTCACACGGACACCCACGAGCAGTACTTC.

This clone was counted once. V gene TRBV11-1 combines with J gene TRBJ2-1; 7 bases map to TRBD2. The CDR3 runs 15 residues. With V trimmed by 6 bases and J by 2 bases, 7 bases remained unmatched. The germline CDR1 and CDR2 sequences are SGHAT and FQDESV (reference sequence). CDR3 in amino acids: CASSWGGVAYNEQFF. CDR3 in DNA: TGTGCCAGCAGTTGGGGGGGGGTAGCCTACAATGAGCAGTTCTTC.

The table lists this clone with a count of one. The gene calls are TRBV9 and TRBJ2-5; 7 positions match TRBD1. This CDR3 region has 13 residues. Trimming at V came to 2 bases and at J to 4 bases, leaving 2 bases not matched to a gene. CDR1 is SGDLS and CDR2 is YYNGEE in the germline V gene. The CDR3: CASSVTGRETQYF. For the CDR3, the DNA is TGTGCCAGCAGCGTGACAGGGCGAGAGACCCAGTACTTC.

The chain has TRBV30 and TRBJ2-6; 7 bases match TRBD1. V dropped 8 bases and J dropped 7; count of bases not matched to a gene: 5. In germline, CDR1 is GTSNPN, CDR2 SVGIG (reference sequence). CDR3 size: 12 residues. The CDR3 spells CAGWTGANVLTF. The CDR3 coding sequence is TGTGCCGGGTGGACAGGCGCCAACGTCCTGACTTTC.

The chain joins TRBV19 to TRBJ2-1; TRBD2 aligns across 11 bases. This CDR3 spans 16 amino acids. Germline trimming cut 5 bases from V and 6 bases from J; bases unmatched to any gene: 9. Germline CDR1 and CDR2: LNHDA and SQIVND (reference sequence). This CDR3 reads CASSGPTSGATNEQFF. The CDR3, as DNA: TGTGCCAGTAGTGGCCCGACTAGCGGGGCGACCAATGAGCAGTTCTTC.

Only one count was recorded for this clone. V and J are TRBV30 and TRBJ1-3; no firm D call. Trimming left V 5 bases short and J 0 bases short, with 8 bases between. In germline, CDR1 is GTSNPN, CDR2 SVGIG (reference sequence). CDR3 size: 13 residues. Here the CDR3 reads CAWSPNSGNTIYF. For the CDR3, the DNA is TGTGCCTGGTCACCTAACTCTGGAAACACCATATATTTT.

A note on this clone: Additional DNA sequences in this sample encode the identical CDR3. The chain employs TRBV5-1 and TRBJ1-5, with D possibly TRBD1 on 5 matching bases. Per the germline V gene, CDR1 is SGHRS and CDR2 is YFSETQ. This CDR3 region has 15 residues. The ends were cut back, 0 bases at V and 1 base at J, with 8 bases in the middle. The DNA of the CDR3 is TGCGCCAGCAGCTTGGAGGGGCTAAGCAATCAGCCCCAGCATTTT. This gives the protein CASSLEGLSNQPQHF.

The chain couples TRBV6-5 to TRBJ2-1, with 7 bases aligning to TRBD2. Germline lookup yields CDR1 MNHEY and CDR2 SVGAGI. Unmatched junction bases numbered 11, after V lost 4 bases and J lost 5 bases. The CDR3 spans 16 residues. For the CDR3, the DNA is TGTGCCAGCAGTTCCTCCTGGGGGGGAAGACACAATGAGCAGTTCTTC. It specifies CASSSSWGGRHNEQFF.

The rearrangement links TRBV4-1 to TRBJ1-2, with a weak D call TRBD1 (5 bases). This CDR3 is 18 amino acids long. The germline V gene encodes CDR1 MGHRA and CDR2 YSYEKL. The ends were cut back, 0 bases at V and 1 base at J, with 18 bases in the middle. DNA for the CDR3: TGCGCCAGCAGCCAAGATCAGGGAGGGTTGAAGATTAACTATGGCTACACCTTC. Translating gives CASSQDQGGLKINYGYTF.

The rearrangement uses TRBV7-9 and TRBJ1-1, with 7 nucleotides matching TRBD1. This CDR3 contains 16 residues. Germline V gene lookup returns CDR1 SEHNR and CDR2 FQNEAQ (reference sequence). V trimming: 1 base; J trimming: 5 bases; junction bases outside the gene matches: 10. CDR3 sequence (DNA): TGTGCCAGCAGCTTAGAAGGGGGCGTCACTGGGACTGAAGCTTTCTTT. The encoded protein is CASSLEGGVTGTEAFF. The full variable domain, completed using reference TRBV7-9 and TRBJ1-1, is DTGVSQNPRHKITKRGQNVTFRCDPISEHNRLYWYRQTLGQGPEFLTYFQNEAQLEKSRLLSDRFSAERPKGSFSTLEIQRTEQGDSAMYLCASSLEGGVTGTEAFFGQGTRLTVV.

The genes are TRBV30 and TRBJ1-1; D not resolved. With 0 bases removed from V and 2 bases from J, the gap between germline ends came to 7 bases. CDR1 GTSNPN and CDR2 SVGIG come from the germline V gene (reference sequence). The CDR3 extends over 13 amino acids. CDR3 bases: TGTGCCTGGAGTGTAGGGAGAAACACTGAAGCTTTCTTT. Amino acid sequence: CAWSVGRNTEAFF.

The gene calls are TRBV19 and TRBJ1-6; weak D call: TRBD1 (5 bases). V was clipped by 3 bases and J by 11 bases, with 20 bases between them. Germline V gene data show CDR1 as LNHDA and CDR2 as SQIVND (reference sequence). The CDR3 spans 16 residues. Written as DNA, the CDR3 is TGTGCCAGTAGTATGGTAGGGGCCCGGGTGAGCGCACCCCTCCACTTT. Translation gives CASSMVGARVSAPLHF. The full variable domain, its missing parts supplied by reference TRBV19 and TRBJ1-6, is DGGITQSPKYLFRKEGQNVTLSCEQNLNHDAMYWYRQDPGQGLRLIYYSQIVNDFQKGDIAEGYSVSREKKESFPLTVTSAQKNPTAFYLCASSMVGARVSAPLHFGNGTRLTVT.

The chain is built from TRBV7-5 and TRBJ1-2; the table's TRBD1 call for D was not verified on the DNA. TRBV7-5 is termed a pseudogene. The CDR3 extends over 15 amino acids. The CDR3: CVRSLAGTANYGYTF. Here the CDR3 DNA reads TGTGTCAGAAGCTTAGCGGGGACAGCTAACTATGGCTACACCTTC.

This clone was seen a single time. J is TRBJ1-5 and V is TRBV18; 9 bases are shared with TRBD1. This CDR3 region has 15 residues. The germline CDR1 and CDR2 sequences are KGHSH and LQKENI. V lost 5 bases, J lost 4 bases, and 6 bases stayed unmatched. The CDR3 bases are TGTGCCAGCTCATCCATGGGACAGGGTAATCAGCCCCAGCATTTT. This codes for CASSSMGQGNQPQHF.

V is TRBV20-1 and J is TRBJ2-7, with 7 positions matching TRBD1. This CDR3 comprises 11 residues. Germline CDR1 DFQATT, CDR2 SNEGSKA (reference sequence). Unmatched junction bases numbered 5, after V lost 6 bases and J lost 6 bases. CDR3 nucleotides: TGCAGTGCAAGGACAGGTTCCGAGCAGTACTTC. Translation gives CSARTGSEQYF.

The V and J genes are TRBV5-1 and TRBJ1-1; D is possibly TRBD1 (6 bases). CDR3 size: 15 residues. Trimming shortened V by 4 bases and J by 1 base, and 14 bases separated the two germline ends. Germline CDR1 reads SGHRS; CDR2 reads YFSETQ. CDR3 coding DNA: TGCGCCAGCAGCCCCAGGGAAGGGGGGAACACTGAAGCTTTCTTT. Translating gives CASSPREGGNTEAFF. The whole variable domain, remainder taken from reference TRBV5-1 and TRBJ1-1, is KAGVTQTPRYLIKTRGQQVTLSCSPISGHRSVSWYQQTPGQGLQFLFEYFSETQRNKGNFPGRFSGRQFSNSRSEMNVSTLELGDSALYLCASSPREGGNTEAFFGQGTRLTVV.

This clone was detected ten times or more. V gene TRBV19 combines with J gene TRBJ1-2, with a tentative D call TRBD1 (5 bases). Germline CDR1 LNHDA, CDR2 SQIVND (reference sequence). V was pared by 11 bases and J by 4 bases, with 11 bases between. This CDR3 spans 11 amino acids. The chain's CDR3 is CAVGGTYGYTF. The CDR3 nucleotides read TGTGCCGTCGGAGGGACCTATGGCTACACCTTC.

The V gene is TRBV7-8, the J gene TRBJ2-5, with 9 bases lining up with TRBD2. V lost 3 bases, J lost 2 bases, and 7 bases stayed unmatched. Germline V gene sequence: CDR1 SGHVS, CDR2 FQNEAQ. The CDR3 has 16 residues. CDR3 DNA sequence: TGTGCCAGCAGCTTTGCCGGACTAGCGTCTCAAGAGACCCAGTACTTC. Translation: CASSFAGLASQETQYF.